The 22 T cell receptor beta chains below were found in one sample sequenced in a study of T cell repertoires in cytomegalovirus infection. TCRdb reprocessed the reads with MiXCR, giving one entry per CDR3 protein. The sample lists 830,000 or so distinct CDR3 sequences, approximately 32% occurring once. For these TCRs, the target antigens are not known. Sequencing was performed on cultured CD8+ T cells from PBMCs, taken from culture after CMV antigen stimulation. The receptors derive from a human donor in good health (CMV status not recorded). Some clones in this sample may be carry-over from other donors' samples.

CDR3 DNA: TGTGCCAGCAGCTCCCTCGGGACAGGTCCTGAAGCTTTCTTT. Amino acid sequence: CASSSLGTGPEAFF. The chain couples TRBV6-2 or TRBV6-3 to TRBJ1-1, with 8 bases lining up with TRBD1. J gave up 6 bases and V 6 bases, and 9 bases lay outside the gene matches. Germline V CDR1 and CDR2: MNHEY, SVGEGT. The CDR3 is 14 residues long.

This chain uses TRBV2 with TRBJ1-1; D perhaps matches TRBD1 (6 bases). There are 14 residues in the CDR3. The germline V and J ends were trimmed by 1 base and 3 bases, with 9 bases remaining between them. Germline values: CDR1 SNHLY, CDR2 FYNNEI. The DNA for the CDR3 is TGTGCCAGCAGTGAAGGGGGGCCTTACACTGAAGCTTTCTTT. Translating it yields CASSEGGPYTEAFF.

DNA for the CDR3: TGCAGTGCTACTCGGGACAGGGGGAGGGCAGATACGCAGTATTTT. Amino acid sequence: CSATRDRGRADTQYF. V gene TRBV20-1 combines with J gene TRBJ2-3, with 11 nucleotides matching TRBD1. The V gene end was trimmed by 4 bases and the J gene end by 4 bases; junction bases not matched to a gene: 7. The CDR3 covers 15 residues. Germline-derived CDR1 and CDR2 are DFQATT and SNEGSKA (reference sequence).

The rearrangement uses TRBV5-6 and TRBJ2-1, with a possible D match to TRBD1 (7 bases). The CDR3 contains 13 residues. Germline CDR1 is SGHDT and CDR2 is YYEEEE. Trimming left V 4 bases short and J 7 bases short, with 12 bases between. The CDR3 DNA reads as TGTGCCAGCAGCGGCGGGACAGATAATGAGCAGTTCTTC. Its protein product is CASSGGTDNEQFF.

This clonotype occurred a few times. The rearrangement uses TRBV7-9 and TRBJ2-1, with D unresolved. Deletions cut 0 bases from V and 7 bases from J, with 10 bases between. The CDR3 loop spans 14 amino acids. Per the germline V gene, CDR1 is SEHNR and CDR2 is FQNEAQ (reference sequence). CDR3 amino acids: CASSLAGFENEQFF. The CDR3 coding sequence is TGTGCCAGCAGCTTAGCTGGGTTCGAGAATGAGCAGTTCTTC.

This clonotype was observed a handful of times. This chain joins TRBV20-1 and TRBJ2-1; D call uncertain. V lost 1 base and J lost 0, with 10 bases in between. The CDR3 length is 15 residues. The germline V gene encodes CDR1 DFQATT and CDR2 SNEGSKA (reference sequence). This chain's CDR3 is CSARASESSYNEQFF. The CDR3 DNA sequence: TGCAGTGCTAGAGCATCCGAAAGCTCCTACAATGAGCAGTTCTTC.

This chain connects TRBV5-6 to TRBJ1-1; the match to TRBD1 covers 11 bases. V trimming: 4 bases; J trimming: 10 bases; junction bases outside the gene matches: 9. The germline V gene has CDR1 SGHDT and CDR2 YYEEEE. The CDR3 sequence is 14 residues long. The CDR3 sequence is CASSLGQGGVGAFF. The CDR3 DNA reads TGTGCCAGCAGCCTGGGACAGGGGGGGGTAGGAGCTTTCTTT. Full variable domain (missing parts from reference TRBV5-6 and TRBJ1-1): DAGVTQSPTHLIKTRGQQVTLRCSPKSGHDTVSWYQQALGQGPQFIFQYYEEEERQRGNFPDRFSGHQFPNYSSELNVNALLLGDSALYLCASSLGQGGVGAFFGQGTRLTVV.

The V call is TRBV7-9, the J call TRBJ1-1; TRBD1 matches at 9 bases. J gave up 4 bases and V 2 bases, and 5 bases lay outside the gene matches. This CDR3 is built from 15 residues. Germline V lookup: CDR1 SEHNR, CDR2 FQNEAQ (reference sequence). The DNA of the CDR3 is TGTGCCAGCAGCTTATTACAGGGGGCGAGCACTGAAGCTTTCTTT. The encoded protein is CASSLLQGASTEAFF. Complete variable domain (other parts from reference TRBV7-9 and TRBJ1-1): DTGVSQNPRHKITKRGQNVTFRCDPISEHNRLYWYRQTLGQGPEFLTYFQNEAQLEKSRLLSDRFSAERPKGSFSTLEIQRTEQGDSAMYLCASSLLQGASTEAFFGQGTRLTVV.

This chain uses TRBV20-1 with TRBJ1-2; D unclear. Trimming left V 4 bases short and J 3 bases short, with 6 bases between. The CDR3 totals 11 residues. Germline assignment: CDR1 DFQATT and CDR2 SNEGSKA (reference sequence). DNA of the CDR3: TGCAGTGCTACAGAGTACTATGGCTACACCTTC. It specifies CSATEYYGYTF.

The chain recombines TRBV20-1 with TRBJ2-2; 9 bases map to TRBD1. This CDR3 has 15 amino acids. Germline loops: CDR1 DFQATT, CDR2 SNEGSKA (reference sequence). The trim removed 6 bases at V and 3 bases at J, leaving 8 bases unmatched. The CDR3 here is CSAQNRDRDTGELFF. As DNA, the CDR3 is TGCAGTGCCCAGAACCGGGACAGGGACACCGGGGAGCTGTTTTTT.

The chain combines TRBV12-3 or TRBV12-4 with TRBJ2-1; a weak D match, TRBD2 (6 bases). The length of the CDR3 is 15 residues. Trimming took 0 bases from V and 5 from J, leaving 11 bases between them. CDR3 amino acids: CASSLAGGSHNEQFF. For the CDR3, the DNA is TGTGCCAGCAGTTTAGCGGGGGGTTCCCACAATGAGCAGTTCTTC.

This clonotype was picked up a small number of times. This sequence joins TRBV5-4 and TRBJ2-3; 11 bases map to TRBD1. The germline CDR1 and CDR2 sequences are SGHNT and YYREEE (reference sequence). J was trimmed by 4 bases and V by 4 bases; bases with no gene match: 5. This CDR3 is 15 amino acids long. This chain's CDR3 is CASSLTDRGPDTQYF. CDR3 in DNA: TGTGCCAGCAGCCTAACGGACAGGGGGCCAGATACGCAGTATTTT.

V and J are TRBV6-1 and TRBJ2-3; 8 bases are shared with TRBD2. Trimming removed 3 bases from V and 3 bases from J; junction bases left unmatched: 11. This CDR3 region has 17 residues. CDR1 and CDR2 (germline): MNHNS, SASEGT. CDR3 DNA sequence: TGTGCCAGCAGTGAGAGACTAGCGATCGGTTATACAGATACGCAGTATTTT. It codes for CASSERLAIGYTDTQYF.

The chain has TRBV5-8 and TRBJ2-1; maybe TRBD2 (5 bases). The CDR3 has 15 amino acids. Trimming stripped 2 bases from V and 2 bases from J, with 11 bases between. Germline CDR1 reads SGHTS; CDR2 reads YDEGEE. DNA of the CDR3: TGTGCCAGCAGCTTCGGGGTGGATGCCTACAATGAGCAGTTCTTC. Translation: CASSFGVDAYNEQFF. Drawing the rest from reference TRBV5-8 and TRBJ2-1, the complete variable domain is EAGVTQSPTHLIKTRGQQATLRCSPISGHTSVYWYQQALGLGLQFLLWYDEGEERNRGNFPPRFSGRQFPNYSSELNVNALELEDSALYLCASSFGVDAYNEQFFGPGTRLTVL.

The chain links TRBV6-1 to TRBJ1-4; TRBD1 matches 7 bases. Germline values: CDR1 MNHNS, CDR2 SASEGT. V lost 1 base and J lost 2; bases outside the gene matches: 1. This CDR3 is built from 15 residues. CDR3 coding DNA: TGTGCCAGCAGTGAAGAGACAGGGACTAATGAAAAACTGTTTTTT. It is translated as CASSEETGTNEKLFF.

V gene TRBV6-1 combines with J gene TRBJ1-5, with 11 bases that match TRBD1. The CDR3 totals 16 residues. Germline V gene data show CDR1 as MNHNS and CDR2 as SASEGT. The trim removed 5 bases at V and 6 bases at J, leaving 9 bases unmatched. The CDR3 here is CASSPGTGGFGQPQHF. In DNA form, the CDR3 reads TGTGCCAGCAGTCCCGGGACAGGGGGGTTCGGTCAGCCCCAGCATTTT.

For this clonotype: Its ends do not fully match the called genes, so a read error is possible. The chain couples TRBV7-9 to TRBJ1-1, with D possibly TRBD1 on 6 matching bases. This CDR3 is built from 14 residues. CDR1 is SEHNR, CDR2 FQNEAQ, per germline (reference sequence). The CDR3 coding sequence is TGTGTCAGCAGCTACGCAGGGGTCGACACTGAAGCTTTCTTT. It translates to CVSSYAGVDTEAFF.

This clonotype was recorded once. The chain links TRBV20-1 to TRBJ1-1; D gene unclear. This CDR3 has 14 amino acids. V lost 1 base and J lost 0, with 9 bases in between. The germline CDR1 and CDR2 sequences are DFQATT and SNEGSKA (reference sequence). CDR3 residues: CSARGRHMNTEAFF. CDR3 nucleotides: TGCAGTGCTAGAGGTCGGCACATGAACACTGAAGCTTTCTTT.

This clonotype turned up a few times. The chain links TRBV6-6 to TRBJ2-1; D gene ambiguous. CDR3 length: 11 residues. V lost 10 bases and J 6 bases, leaving 10 bases between the germline ends. Germline V gene lookup returns CDR1 MNHNY and CDR2 SVGAGI (reference sequence). The CDR3 reads CATLGPNEQFF. DNA for the CDR3: TGTGCCACTCTTGGCCCCAATGAGCAGTTCTTC.

Ten or more counts support this clonotype. This chain connects TRBV11-1 to TRBJ1-1; D is ambiguous. The CDR3 is 13 amino acids. V lost 6 bases, J lost 4 bases, and 12 bases lay in between. CDR1 is SGHAT, CDR2 FQDESV, per germline (reference sequence). This CDR3 is CASRRTVGTEAFF. CDR3 sequence (DNA): TGTGCCAGCAGACGAACAGTAGGCACTGAAGCTTTCTTT.

The chain combines TRBV5-6 with TRBJ2-3; D is perhaps TRBD1 or TRBD2 (5 bases each). CDR3 length equals 15 residues. Germline assignment: CDR1 SGHDT and CDR2 YYEEEE. With 4 bases removed from V and 2 bases from J, the gap between germline ends came to 14 bases. As DNA, the CDR3 is TGTGCCAGCAGCCCTGGACACGGACTCACAGATACGCAGTATTTT. Translated: CASSPGHGLTDTQYF.

The CDR3 loop reads CASSWVSNTEAFF. The CDR3, as DNA: TGTGCCAGCAGTTGGGTCTCGAACACTGAAGCTTTCTTT. The rearrangement links TRBV27 to TRBJ1-1; D not resolved. The CDR3 covers 13 residues. The V gene's germline CDR1 is MNHEY and CDR2 SMNVEV (reference sequence). Trimming took off 4 bases at V and 1 base at J, with 7 bases between the two ends.